Sequencing of this TCR beta chain was carried out in a study of T-cell reconstitution after alpha-beta-depleted transplantation in children (dated by TCRdb to 2016 to 2017). Study-level background: Using TCR repertoire profiling, the study quantitatively followed how T-cell immune reconstitution unfolded in children after TCRalphabeta/CD19-depleted allogeneic hematopoietic cell transplantation.

This clonotype was found many times. The clone's antigen remains unknown. One base away there is no much larger clone; base qualities are not given. Study-wide findings and limitations: Apparently early alphabetaT-cell count recovery about two months after transplant reportedly relied on only several hundred rapidly expanded clones derived from non-depleted graft cells. Hyperexpanded clone frequencies declined over subsequent months; after one year, T-cell counts and TCRbeta diversity were mostly attributed to newly produced T cells. In some patients, high TCRbeta diversity at day 60 was attributed to recipient T cells and intrathymic progenitors that had survived conditioning.

The time point tag for this specimen amounts to: day 60 (about 2 months) after transplantation. The sample's treatment or condition label, decoded: allogeneic hematopoietic cell transplantation with graft depleted of TCRalphabeta T cells and CD19 B cells. The transplant recipients were children given TCRalphabeta/CD19-depleted allogeneic hematopoietic cell grafts. There are 14 amino acids in the CDR3, from cysteine to phenylalanine inclusive. The sequence is cut down to CDR3 DNA, 42 bases in frame from base 1. The germline V gene (reference sequence) provides CDR1 DFQATT and CDR2 SNEGSKA. Trimming removed 6 bases from V and 2 bases from J, leaving 17 bases between the germline ends. The library was built by means of PCR. The listed sequencing device is Illumina HiSeq 2500. TCR libraries were prepared with molecular barcoding, using unique molecular identifiers to normalize TCRbeta repertoire quantification. TCRdb's own reprocessing of the public reads used fastp at Q25 and MiXCR and kept productive beta chains. Rows merge per CDR3 protein into single entries with the most common DNA and genes. This sample gives roughly 45,000 distinct CDR3 sequences in total; about a tenth of them show up just once. The ten largest clones capture approximately 25% of the sample.

The origin of this receptor is a male patient aged 2 to 10 who had a stem cell transplant for chronic granulomatous disease, so the T cells may come from the graft donor. The chain joins TRBV20-1 to TRBJ2-7, with TRBD2 perhaps the D gene, on 5 matching bases. Sequencing was performed on PBMCs, mostly from graft donor cells, taken 60 days after TCRalphabeta/CD19-depleted stem cell transplant. The CDR3 region has the sequence CSATRGGAAYEQYF. The sequence in DNA is TGCAGTGCAACTAGAGGTGGCGCCGCCTACGAGCAGTACTTC.